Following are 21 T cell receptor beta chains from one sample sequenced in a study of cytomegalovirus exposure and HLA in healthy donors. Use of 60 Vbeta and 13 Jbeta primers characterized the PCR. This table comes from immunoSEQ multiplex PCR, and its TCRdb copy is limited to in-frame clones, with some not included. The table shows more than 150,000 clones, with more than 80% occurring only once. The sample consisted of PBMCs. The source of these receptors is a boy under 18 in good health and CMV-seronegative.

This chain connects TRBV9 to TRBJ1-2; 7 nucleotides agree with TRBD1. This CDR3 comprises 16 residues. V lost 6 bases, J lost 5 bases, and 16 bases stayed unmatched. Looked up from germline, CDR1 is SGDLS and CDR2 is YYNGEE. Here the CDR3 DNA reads TGTGCCAGCACCCGGGACAGTCCCTTGGGGAAATATGGCTACACCTTC. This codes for CASTRDSPLGKYGYTF.

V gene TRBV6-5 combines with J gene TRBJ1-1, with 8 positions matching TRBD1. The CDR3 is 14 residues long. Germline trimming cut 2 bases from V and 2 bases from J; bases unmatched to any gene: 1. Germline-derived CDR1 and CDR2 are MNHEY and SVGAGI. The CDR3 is CASSYGTGNTEAFF. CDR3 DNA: TGTGCCAGCAGTTACGGGACAGGCAACACTGAAGCTTTCTTT.

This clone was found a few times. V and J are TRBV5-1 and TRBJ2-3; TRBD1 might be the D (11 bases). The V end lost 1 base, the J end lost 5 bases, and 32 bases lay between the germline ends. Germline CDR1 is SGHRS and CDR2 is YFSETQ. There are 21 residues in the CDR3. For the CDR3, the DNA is TGCGCCAGCAGCTTGTACACCGGGACAGGGGGGCTAGCGGGAGATGAAGATACGCAGTATTTT. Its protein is CASSLYTGTGGLAGDEDTQYF.

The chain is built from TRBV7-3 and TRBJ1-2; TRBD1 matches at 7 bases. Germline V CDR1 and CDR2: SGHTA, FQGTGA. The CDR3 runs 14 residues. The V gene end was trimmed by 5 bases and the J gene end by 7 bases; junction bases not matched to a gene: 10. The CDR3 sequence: CASSPFQGGSGYTF. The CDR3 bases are TGTGCCAGCAGCCCCTTTCAAGGGGGCAGTGGCTACACCTTC.

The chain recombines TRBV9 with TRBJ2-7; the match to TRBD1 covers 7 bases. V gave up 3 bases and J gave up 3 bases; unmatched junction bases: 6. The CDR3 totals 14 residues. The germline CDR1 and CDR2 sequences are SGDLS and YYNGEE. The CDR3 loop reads CASSAGQDIYEQYF. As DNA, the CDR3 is TGTGCCAGCAGCGCCGGACAGGATATCTACGAGCAGTACTTC.

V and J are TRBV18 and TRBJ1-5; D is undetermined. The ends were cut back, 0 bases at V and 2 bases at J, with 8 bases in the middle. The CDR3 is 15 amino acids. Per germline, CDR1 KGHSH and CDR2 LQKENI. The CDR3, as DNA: TGTGCCAGCTCACCACCAGCTGAGGGCAATCAGCCCCAGCATTTT. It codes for CASSPPAEGNQPQHF.

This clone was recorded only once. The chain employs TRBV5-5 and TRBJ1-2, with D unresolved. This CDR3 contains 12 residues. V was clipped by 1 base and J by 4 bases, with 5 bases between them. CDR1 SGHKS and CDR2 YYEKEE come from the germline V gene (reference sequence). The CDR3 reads CASSLRSYGYTF. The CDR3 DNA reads TGTGCCAGCAGCTTGAGGAGCTATGGCTACACCTTC.

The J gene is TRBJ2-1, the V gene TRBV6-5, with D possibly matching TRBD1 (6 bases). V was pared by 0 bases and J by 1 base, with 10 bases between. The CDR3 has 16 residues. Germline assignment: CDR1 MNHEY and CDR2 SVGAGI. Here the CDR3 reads CASSYSWGQSYNEQFF. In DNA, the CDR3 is TGTGCCAGCAGTTACTCGTGGGGGCAGTCCTACAATGAGCAGTTCTTC.

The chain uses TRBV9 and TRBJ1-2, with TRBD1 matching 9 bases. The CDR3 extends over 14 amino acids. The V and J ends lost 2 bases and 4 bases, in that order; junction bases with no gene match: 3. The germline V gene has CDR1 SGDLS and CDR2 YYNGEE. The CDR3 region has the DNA TGTGCCAGCAGCGTCGGGACAGGGCTCTATGGCTACACCTTC. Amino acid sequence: CASSVGTGLYGYTF.

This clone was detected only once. CDR3 amino acids: CASSKLTGGDYAEAFF. CDR3 nucleotide sequence: TGTGCCAGCAGCAAATTGACTGGGGGGGATTACGCTGAAGCTTTCTTT. This chain links TRBV11-3 with TRBJ1-1; possible D gene TRBD1, 5 bases. CDR3 length equals 16 residues. Germline V gives CDR1 SGHNT, CDR2 YENEEA. V gave up 5 bases and J gave up 6 bases, with 22 bases separating them.

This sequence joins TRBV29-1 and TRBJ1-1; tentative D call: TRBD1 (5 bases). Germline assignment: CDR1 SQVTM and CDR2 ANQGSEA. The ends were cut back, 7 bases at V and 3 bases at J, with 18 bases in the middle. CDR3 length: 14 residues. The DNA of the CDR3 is TGCAGCGCCCGTCGGGGGACTGAAGACACTGAAGCTTTCTTT. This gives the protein CSARRGTEDTEAFF.

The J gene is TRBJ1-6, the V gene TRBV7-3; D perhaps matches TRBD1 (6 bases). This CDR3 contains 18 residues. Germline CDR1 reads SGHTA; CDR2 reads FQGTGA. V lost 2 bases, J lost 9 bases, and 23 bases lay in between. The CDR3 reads CASSLAQGVIVRSSPLHF. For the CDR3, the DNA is TGTGCCAGCAGCTTAGCACAGGGTGTGATAGTCAGGAGTTCACCCCTCCACTTT.

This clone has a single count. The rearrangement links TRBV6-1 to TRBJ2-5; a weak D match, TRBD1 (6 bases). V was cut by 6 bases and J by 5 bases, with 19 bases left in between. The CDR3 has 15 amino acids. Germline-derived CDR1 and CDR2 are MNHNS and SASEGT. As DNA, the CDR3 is TGTGCCAGCAGCGAGGCCGGGACAAGGAGGGAGACCCAGTACTTC. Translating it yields CASSEAGTRRETQYF.

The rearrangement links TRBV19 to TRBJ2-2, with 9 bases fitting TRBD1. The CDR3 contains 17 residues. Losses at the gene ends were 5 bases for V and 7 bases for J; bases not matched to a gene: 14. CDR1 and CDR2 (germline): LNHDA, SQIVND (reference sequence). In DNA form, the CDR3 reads TGTGCCAGTAGTGGATTGCCGGGACAGGGAGGGAACGGGGAGCTGTTTTTT. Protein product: CASSGLPGQGGNGELFF.

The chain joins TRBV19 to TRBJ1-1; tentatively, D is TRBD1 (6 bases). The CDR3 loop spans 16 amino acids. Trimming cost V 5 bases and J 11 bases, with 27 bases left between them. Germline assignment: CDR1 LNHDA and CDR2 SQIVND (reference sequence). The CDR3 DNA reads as TGTGCCAGTAGTCCCTGGGCCCGGACAGATACTCTAGAGGCTTTCTTT. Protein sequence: CASSPWARTDTLEAFF. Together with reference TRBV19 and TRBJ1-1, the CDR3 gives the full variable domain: DGGITQSPKYLFRKEGQNVTLSCEQNLNHDAMYWYRQDPGQGLRLIYYSQIVNDFQKGDIAEGYSVSREKKESFPLTVTSAQKNPTAFYLCASSPWARTDTLEAFFGQGTRLTVV.

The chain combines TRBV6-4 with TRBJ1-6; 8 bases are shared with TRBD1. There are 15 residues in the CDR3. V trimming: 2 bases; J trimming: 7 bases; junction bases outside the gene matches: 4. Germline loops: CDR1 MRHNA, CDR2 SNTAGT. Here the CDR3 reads CASSDPYRGNSPLHF. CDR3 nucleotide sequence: TGTGCCAGCAGTGACCCTTACAGGGGGAATTCACCCCTCCACTTT.

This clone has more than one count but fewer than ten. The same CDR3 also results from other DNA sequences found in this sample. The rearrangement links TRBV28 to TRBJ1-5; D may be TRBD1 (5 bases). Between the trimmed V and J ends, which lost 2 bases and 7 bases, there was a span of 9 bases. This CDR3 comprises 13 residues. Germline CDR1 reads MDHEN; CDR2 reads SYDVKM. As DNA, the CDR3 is TGTGCCAGCAGTTTACAGGGTAGGCAGCCCCAGCATTTT. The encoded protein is CASSLQGRQPQHF. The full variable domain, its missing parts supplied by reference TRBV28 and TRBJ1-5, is DVKVTQSSRYLVKRTGEKVFLECVQDMDHENMFWYRQDPGLGLRLIYFSYDVKMKEKGDIPEGYSVSREKKERFSLILESASTNQTSMYLCASSLQGRQPQHFGDGTRLSIL.

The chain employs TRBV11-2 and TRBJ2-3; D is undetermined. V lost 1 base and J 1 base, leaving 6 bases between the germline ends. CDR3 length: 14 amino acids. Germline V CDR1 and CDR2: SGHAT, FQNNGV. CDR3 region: CASSLVAGTDTQYF. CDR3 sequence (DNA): TGTGCCAGCAGCTTAGTCGCGGGCACAGATACGCAGTATTTT. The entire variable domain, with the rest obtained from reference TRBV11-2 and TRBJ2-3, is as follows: EAGVAQSPRYKIIEKRQSVAFWCNPISGHATLYWYQQILGQGPKLLIQFQNNGVVDDSQLPKDRFSAERLKGVDSTLKIQPAKLEDSAVYLCASSLVAGTDTQYFGPGTRLTVL.

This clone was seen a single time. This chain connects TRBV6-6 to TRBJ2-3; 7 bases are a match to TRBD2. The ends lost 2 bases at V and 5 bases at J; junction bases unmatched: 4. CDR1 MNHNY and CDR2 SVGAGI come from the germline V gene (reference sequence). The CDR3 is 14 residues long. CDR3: CASSYRGSGDTQYF. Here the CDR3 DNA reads TGTGCCAGCAGTTACCGCGGGAGTGGAGATACGCAGTATTTT.

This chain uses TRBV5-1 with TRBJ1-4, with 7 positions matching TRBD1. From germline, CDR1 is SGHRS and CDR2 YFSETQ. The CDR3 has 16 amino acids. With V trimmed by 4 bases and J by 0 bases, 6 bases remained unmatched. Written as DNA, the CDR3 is TGCGCCAGCAGCCCTGACGGGACAGCAACTAATGAAAAACTGTTTTTT. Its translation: CASSPDGTATNEKLFF. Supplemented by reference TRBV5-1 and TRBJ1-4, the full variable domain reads KAGVTQTPRYLIKTRGQQVTLSCSPISGHRSVSWYQQTPGQGLQFLFEYFSETQRNKGNFPGRFSGRQFSNSRSEMNVSTLELGDSALYLCASSPDGTATNEKLFFGSGTQLSVL.

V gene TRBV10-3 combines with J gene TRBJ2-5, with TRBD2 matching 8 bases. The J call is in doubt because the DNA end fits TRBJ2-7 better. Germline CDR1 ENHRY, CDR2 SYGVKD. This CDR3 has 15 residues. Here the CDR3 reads CAISVGTRSPYEQYF. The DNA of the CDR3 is TGTGCCATCAGTGTCGGGACTAGAAGTCCCTACGAGCAGTACTTC.